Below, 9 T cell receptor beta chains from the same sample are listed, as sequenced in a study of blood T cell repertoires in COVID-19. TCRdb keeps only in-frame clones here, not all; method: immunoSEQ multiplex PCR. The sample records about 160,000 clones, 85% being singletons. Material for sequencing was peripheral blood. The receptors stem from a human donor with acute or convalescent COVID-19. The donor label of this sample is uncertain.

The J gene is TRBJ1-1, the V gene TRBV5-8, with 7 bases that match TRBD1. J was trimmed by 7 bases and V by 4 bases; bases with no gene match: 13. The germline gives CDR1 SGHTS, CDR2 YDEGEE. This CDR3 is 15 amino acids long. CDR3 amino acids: CASSAQTGLFGEAFF. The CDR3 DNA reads TGTGCCAGCAGCGCACAGACAGGGCTGTTCGGTGAAGCTTTCTTT. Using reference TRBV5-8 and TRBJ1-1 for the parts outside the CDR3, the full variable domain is EAGVTQSPTHLIKTRGQQATLRCSPISGHTSVYWYQQALGLGLQFLLWYDEGEERNRGNFPPRFSGRQFPNYSSELNVNALELEDSALYLCASSAQTGLFGEAFFGQGTRLTVV.

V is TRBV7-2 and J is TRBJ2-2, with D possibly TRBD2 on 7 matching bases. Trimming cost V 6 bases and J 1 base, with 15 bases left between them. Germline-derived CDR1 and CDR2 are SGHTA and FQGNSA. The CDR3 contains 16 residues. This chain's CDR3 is CASSPSGGGNTGELFF. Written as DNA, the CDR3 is TGTGCCAGCAGTCCTTCGGGGGGCGGGAACACCGGGGAGCTGTTTTTT.

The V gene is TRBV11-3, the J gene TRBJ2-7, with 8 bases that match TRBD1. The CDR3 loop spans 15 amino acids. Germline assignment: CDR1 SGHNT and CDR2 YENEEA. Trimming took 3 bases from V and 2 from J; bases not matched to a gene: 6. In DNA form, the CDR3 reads TGTGCCAGCAGCTTCCTTGACAGGGGAGCCTACGAGCAGTACTTC. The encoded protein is CASSFLDRGAYEQYF.

The CDR3 region is CASSARDSAYEQYF. CDR3 DNA sequence: TGTGCCAGTAGCGCCCGGGACAGCGCCTACGAGCAGTACTTC. This rearrangement joins TRBV19 to TRBJ2-7, with 7 bases that match TRBD1. The CDR3 consists of 14 residues. Unmatched junction bases numbered 7, after V lost 6 bases and J lost 2 bases. From germline, CDR1 is LNHDA and CDR2 SQIVND (reference sequence).

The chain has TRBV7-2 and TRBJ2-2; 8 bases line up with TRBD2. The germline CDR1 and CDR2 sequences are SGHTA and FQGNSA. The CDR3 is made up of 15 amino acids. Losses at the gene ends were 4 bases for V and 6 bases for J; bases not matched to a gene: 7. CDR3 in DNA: TGTGCCAGCAGCTCCCCGGGGCGGGAGGCCGGGGAGCTGTTTTTT. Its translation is CASSSPGREAGELFF.

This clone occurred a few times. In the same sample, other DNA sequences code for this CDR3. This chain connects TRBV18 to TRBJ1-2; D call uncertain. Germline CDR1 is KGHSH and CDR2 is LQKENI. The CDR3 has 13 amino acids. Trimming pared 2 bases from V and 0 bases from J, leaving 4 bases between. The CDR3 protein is CASSPTANYGYTF. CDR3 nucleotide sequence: TGTGCCAGCTCACCAACAGCTAACTATGGCTACACCTTC.

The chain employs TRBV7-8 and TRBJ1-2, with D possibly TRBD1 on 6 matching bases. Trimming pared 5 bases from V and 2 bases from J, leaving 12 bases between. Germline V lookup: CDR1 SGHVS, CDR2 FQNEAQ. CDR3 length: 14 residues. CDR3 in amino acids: CASSPRGTNYGYTF. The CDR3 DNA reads TGTGCCAGCAGCCCAAGGGGGACGAACTATGGCTACACCTTC.

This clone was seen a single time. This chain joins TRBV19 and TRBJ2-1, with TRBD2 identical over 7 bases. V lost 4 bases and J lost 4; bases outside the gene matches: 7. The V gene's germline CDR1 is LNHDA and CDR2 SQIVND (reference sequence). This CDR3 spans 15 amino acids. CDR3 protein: CASSRTRASYNEQFF. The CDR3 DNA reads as TGTGCCAGTAGTAGGACTAGGGCCAGTTACAATGAGCAGTTCTTC. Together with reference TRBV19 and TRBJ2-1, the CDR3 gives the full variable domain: DGGITQSPKYLFRKEGQNVTLSCEQNLNHDAMYWYRQDPGQGLRLIYYSQIVNDFQKGDIAEGYSVSREKKESFPLTVTSAQKNPTAFYLCASSRTRASYNEQFFGPGTRLTVL.

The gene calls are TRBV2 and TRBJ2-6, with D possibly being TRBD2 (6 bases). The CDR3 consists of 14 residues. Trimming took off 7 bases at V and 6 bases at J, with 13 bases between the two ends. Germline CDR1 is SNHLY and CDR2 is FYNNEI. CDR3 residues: CASKGGSSANVLTF. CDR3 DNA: TGTGCCAGCAAAGGAGGGAGCTCGGCCAACGTCCTGACTTTC.